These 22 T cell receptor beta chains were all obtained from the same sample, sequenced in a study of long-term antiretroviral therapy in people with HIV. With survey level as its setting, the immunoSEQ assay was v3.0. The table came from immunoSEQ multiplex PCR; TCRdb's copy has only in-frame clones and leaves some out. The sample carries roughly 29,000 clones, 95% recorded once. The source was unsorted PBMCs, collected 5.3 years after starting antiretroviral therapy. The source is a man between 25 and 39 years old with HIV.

CDR3 region: CASSLPGDTEQYF. The DNA for the CDR3 is TGTGCCAGCAGCTTGCCTGGGGACACAGAGCAGTACTTC. V is TRBV5-5 and J is TRBJ2-7, with D possibly matching TRBD1 (6 bases). V lost 1 base to trimming and J lost 7 bases, with 12 bases between them. The CDR3 is 13 amino acids. Per germline, CDR1 SGHKS and CDR2 YYEKEE (reference sequence).

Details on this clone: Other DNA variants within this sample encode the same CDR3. CDR3 region: CASSLWNTEAFF. DNA of the CDR3: TGTGCCAGCAGCTTGTGGAACACTGAAGCTTTCTTT. This rearrangement joins TRBV5-6 to TRBJ1-1; D unclear. CDR1 and CDR2 (germline): SGHDT, YYEEEE. Trimming shortened V by 1 base and J by 1 base, and 2 bases separated the two germline ends. CDR3 size: 12 residues. The whole variable domain, filled in from reference TRBV5-6 and TRBJ1-1, reads DAGVTQSPTHLIKTRGQQVTLRCSPKSGHDTVSWYQQALGQGPQFIFQYYEEEERQRGNFPDRFSGHQFPNYSSELNVNALLLGDSALYLCASSLWNTEAFFGQGTRLTVV.

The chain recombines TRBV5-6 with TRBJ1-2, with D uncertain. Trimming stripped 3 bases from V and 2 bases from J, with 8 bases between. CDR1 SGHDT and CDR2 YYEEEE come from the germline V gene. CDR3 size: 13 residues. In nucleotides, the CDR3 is TGTGCCAGCAGCTCCCGAGGAAACTATGGCTACACCTTC. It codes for CASSSRGNYGYTF.

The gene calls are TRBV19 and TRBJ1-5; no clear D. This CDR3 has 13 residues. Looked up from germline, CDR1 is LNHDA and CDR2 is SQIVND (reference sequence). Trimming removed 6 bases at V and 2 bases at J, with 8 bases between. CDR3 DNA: TGTGCCAGTAGCCTTAACGGCAATCAGCCCCAGCATTTT. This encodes CASSLNGNQPQHF.

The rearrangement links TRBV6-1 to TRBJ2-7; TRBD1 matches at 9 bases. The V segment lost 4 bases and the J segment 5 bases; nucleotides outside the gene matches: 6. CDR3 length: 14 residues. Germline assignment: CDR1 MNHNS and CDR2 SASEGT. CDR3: CASSARDRDHEQYF. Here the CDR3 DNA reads TGTGCCAGCAGTGCGCGGGACAGGGACCACGAGCAGTACTTC.

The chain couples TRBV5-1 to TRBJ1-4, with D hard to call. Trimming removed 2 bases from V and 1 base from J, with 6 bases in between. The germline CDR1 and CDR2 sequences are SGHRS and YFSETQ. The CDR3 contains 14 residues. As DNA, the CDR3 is TGCGCCAGCAGCTTTGCAGGAACTAATGAAAAACTGTTTTTT. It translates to CASSFAGTNEKLFF.

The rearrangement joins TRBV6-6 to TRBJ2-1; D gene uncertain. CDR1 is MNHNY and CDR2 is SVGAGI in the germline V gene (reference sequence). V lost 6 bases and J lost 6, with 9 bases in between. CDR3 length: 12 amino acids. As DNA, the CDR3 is TGTGCCAGCAGCCGGCCATCCAATGAGCAGTTCTTC. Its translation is CASSRPSNEQFF.

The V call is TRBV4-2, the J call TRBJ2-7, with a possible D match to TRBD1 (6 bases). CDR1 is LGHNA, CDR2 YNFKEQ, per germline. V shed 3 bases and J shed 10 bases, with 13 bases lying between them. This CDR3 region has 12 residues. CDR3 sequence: CASSHGQSFQYF. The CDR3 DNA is TGTGCCAGCAGCCACGGACAGTCCTTCCAGTACTTC.

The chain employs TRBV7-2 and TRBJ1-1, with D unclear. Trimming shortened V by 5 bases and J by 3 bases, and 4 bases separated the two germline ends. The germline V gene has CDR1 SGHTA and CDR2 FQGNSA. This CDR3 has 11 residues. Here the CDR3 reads CASSPYTEAFF. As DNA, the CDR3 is TGTGCCAGCAGCCCATACACTGAAGCTTTCTTT.

The CDR3 DNA follows: TGTGCCAGCAGCAAAGAGGCTAGCGGGAGGGCCTACGTCCAAAACATTCAGTACTTC. As protein: CASSKEASGRAYVQNIQYF. The gene calls are TRBV21-1 and TRBJ2-4; the table's D gene call, TRBD2, was not cross checked with the DNA. TRBV21-1 is an annotated pseudogene. This CDR3 has 19 amino acids.

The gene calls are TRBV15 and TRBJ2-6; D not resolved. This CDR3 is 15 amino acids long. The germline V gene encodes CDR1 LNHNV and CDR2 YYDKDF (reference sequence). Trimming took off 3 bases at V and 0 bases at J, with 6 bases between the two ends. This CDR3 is CATSRTNSGANVLTF. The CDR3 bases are TGTGCCACCAGCAGGACAAACTCTGGGGCCAACGTCCTGACTTTC. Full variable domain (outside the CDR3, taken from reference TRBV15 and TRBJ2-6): DAMVIQNPRYQVTQFGKPVTLSCSQTLNHNVMYWYQQKSSQAPKLLFHYYDKDFNNEADTPDNFQSRRPNTSFCFLDIRSPGLGDTAMYLCATSRTNSGANVLTFGAGSRLTVL.

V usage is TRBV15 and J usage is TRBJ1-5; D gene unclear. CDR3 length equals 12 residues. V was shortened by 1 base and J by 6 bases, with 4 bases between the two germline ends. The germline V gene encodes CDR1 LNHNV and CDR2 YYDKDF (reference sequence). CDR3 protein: CATSRAGQPQHF. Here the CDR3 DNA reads TGTGCCACCAGCAGAGCGGGTCAGCCCCAGCATTTT.

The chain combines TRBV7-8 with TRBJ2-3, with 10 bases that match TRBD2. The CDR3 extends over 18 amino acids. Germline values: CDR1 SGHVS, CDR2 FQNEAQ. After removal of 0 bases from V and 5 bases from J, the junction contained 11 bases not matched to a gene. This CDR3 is CASSLAELAGAVGDTQYF. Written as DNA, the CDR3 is TGTGCCAGCAGCTTAGCCGAGCTAGCGGGGGCGGTTGGAGATACGCAGTATTTT.

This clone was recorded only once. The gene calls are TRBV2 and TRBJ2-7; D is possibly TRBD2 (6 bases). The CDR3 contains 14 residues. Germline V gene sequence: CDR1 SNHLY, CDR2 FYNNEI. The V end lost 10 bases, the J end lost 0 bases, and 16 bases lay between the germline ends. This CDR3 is CAMKEGRNSYEQYF. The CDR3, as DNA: TGTGCCATGAAGGAGGGGCGGAACTCCTACGAGCAGTACTTC.

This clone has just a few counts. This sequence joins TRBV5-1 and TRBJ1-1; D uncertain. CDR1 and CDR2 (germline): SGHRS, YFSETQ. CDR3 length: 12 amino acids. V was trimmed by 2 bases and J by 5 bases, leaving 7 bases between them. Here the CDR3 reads CASSFGATEAFF. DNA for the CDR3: TGCGCCAGCAGCTTCGGTGCGACTGAAGCTTTCTTT.

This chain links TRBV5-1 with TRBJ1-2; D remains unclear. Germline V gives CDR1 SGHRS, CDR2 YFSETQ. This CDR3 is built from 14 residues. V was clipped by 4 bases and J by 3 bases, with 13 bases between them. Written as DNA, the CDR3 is TGCGCCAGCAGCCCTGGGGAAGTCCACTATGGCTACACCTTC. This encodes CASSPGEVHYGYTF.

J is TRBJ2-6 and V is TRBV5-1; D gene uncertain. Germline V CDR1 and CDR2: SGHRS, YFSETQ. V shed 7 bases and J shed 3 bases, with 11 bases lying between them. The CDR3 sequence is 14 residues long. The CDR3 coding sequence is TGCGCCAGCTACAACGGGTATGGGGCCAACGTCCTGACTTTC. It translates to CASYNGYGANVLTF.

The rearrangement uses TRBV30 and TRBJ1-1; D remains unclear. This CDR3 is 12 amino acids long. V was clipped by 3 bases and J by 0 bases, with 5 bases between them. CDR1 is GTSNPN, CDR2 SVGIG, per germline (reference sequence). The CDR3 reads CAWRQMNTEAFF. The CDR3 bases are TGTGCCTGGAGACAGATGAACACTGAAGCTTTCTTT.

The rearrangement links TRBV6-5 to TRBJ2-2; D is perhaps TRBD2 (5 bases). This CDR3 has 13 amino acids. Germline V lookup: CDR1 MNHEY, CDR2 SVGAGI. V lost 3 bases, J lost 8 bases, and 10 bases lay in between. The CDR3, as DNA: TGTGCCAGCAGTTATCCGGGGATAGGGGAGCTGTTTTTT. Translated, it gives CASSYPGIGELFF.

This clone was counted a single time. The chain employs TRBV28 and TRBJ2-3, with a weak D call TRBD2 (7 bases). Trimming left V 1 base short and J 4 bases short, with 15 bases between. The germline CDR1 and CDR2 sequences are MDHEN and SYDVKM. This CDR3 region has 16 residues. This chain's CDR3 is CASSLYAGAWADTQYF. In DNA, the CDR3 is TGTGCCAGCAGTTTATATGCGGGGGCGTGGGCAGATACGCAGTATTTT.

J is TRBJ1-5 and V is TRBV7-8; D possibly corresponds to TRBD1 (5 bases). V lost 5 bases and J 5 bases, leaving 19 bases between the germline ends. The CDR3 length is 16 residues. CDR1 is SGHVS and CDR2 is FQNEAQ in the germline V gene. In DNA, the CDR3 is TGTGCCAGCAGCCGGGGGGTCCGGGGGAGCGATCAGCCCCAGCATTTT. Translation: CASSRGVRGSDQPQHF. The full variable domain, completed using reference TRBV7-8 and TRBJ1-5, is GAGVSQSPRYKVAKRGQDVALRCDPISGHVSLFWYQQALGQGPEFLTYFQNEAQLDKSGLPSDRFFAERPEGSVSTLKIQRTQQEDSAVYLCASSRGVRGSDQPQHFGDGTRLSIL.

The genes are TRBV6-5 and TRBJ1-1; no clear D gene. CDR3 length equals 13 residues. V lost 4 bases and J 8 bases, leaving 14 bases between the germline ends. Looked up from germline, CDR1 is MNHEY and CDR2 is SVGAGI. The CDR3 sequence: CASSLSGVREAFF. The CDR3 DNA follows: TGTGCCAGCAGTTTGAGCGGGGTAAGGGAAGCTTTCTTT.